This T cell receptor (beta chain) was captured by sequencing in a study of vaccination and CD4 T cells after COVID-19. Study-level background: Six men and four women formed the convalescents, two being Hispanic. Post-vaccine sampling followed dose two by a median 72 days (range 14 to 241).

The Oncomine TCR Beta short-read assay sequenced DNA from cultured CD4+ T cells. Researchers extracted genomic DNA from CD4+ T cells that had been cultured. TCRdb called the PCR reads again in MiXCR, with one record for every CDR3 protein. The repertoire has over 20,000 distinct CDR3 sequences, around half of them found once; the top ten carry 4.6%. The CDR3 runs to 15 residues. V shed 6 bases, J shed 0 bases, and the junction held 7 bases outside the gene matches. The V gene's germline CDR1 is LNHDA and CDR2 SQIVND (reference sequence). A remark on this clonotype: No antigen is known for it.

The treatment here: approximately nine-day PBMC culture with coronavirus spike peptide pools or control peptides (ViraFEST assay). US Alpha, Beta and Delta variants postdated the positive PCR dates, which ran from March to December 2020. Sequencing was done on a sample of CD4+ T cells from blood, cultured in vitro. The chain combines TRBV19 with TRBJ1-2; TRBD1 aligns across 7 bases. The origin of this receptor is a human donor who had recovered from COVID-19. CDR3 DNA sequence: TGTGCCAGTAGAAGGGGGACAGCAACTAACTATGGCTACACCTTC. It codes for CASRRGTATNYGYTF.